The source of this TCR beta chain is a study of T-cell reconstitution after alpha-beta-depleted transplantation in children. About this clonotype: Antigen unknown.

V was trimmed by 4 bases and J by 0 bases, leaving 19 bases between them. CDR3 length: 18 amino acids. CDR1 LNHDA and CDR2 SQIVND come from the germline V gene (reference sequence). Researchers prepared the TCRbeta library using unique molecular identifiers, the study reports. TCRdb used MiXCR to reprocess the PCR reads, holding one entry per CDR3 protein. Altogether approximately 800,000 distinct CDR3 sequences are present, approximately 15% being singletons, with the ten largest covering around 5.3%. General study findings and limits: Where some patients showed high TCRbeta diversity at day 60, it came from recipient T cells and thymic progenitors that had survived. Roughly two months post-transplant, alpha-beta T cells reportedly originated from several hundred graft clones that had expanded. Among T cells one year after transplant, newly produced cells accounted for most counts and diversity.

The receptor's source is a male patient younger than 18 who had a stem cell transplant for acute lymphoblastic leukemia, so the T cells may come from the graft donor. This chain uses TRBV19 with TRBJ2-1; TRBD1 is a possible D gene (6 bases). The sequences come from PBMCs, mostly from graft donor cells, collected 360 days after TCRalphabeta/CD19-depleted stem cell transplant. CDR3 coding DNA: TGTGCCAGTAGTACTGATCACGGGACAATTACCTCCTACAATGAGCAGTTCTTC. This codes for CASSTDHGTITSYNEQFF.